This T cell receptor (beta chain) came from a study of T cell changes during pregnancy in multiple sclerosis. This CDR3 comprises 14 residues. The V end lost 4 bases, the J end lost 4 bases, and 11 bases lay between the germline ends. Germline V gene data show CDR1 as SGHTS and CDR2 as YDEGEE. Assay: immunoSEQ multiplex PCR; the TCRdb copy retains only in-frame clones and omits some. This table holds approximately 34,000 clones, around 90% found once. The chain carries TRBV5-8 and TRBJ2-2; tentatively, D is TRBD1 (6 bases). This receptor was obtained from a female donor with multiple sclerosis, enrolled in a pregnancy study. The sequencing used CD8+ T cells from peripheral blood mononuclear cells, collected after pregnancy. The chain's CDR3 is CASSQDRSTGELFF. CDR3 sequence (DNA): TGTGCCAGCAGCCAGGACAGAAGCACCGGGGAGCTGTTTTTT.